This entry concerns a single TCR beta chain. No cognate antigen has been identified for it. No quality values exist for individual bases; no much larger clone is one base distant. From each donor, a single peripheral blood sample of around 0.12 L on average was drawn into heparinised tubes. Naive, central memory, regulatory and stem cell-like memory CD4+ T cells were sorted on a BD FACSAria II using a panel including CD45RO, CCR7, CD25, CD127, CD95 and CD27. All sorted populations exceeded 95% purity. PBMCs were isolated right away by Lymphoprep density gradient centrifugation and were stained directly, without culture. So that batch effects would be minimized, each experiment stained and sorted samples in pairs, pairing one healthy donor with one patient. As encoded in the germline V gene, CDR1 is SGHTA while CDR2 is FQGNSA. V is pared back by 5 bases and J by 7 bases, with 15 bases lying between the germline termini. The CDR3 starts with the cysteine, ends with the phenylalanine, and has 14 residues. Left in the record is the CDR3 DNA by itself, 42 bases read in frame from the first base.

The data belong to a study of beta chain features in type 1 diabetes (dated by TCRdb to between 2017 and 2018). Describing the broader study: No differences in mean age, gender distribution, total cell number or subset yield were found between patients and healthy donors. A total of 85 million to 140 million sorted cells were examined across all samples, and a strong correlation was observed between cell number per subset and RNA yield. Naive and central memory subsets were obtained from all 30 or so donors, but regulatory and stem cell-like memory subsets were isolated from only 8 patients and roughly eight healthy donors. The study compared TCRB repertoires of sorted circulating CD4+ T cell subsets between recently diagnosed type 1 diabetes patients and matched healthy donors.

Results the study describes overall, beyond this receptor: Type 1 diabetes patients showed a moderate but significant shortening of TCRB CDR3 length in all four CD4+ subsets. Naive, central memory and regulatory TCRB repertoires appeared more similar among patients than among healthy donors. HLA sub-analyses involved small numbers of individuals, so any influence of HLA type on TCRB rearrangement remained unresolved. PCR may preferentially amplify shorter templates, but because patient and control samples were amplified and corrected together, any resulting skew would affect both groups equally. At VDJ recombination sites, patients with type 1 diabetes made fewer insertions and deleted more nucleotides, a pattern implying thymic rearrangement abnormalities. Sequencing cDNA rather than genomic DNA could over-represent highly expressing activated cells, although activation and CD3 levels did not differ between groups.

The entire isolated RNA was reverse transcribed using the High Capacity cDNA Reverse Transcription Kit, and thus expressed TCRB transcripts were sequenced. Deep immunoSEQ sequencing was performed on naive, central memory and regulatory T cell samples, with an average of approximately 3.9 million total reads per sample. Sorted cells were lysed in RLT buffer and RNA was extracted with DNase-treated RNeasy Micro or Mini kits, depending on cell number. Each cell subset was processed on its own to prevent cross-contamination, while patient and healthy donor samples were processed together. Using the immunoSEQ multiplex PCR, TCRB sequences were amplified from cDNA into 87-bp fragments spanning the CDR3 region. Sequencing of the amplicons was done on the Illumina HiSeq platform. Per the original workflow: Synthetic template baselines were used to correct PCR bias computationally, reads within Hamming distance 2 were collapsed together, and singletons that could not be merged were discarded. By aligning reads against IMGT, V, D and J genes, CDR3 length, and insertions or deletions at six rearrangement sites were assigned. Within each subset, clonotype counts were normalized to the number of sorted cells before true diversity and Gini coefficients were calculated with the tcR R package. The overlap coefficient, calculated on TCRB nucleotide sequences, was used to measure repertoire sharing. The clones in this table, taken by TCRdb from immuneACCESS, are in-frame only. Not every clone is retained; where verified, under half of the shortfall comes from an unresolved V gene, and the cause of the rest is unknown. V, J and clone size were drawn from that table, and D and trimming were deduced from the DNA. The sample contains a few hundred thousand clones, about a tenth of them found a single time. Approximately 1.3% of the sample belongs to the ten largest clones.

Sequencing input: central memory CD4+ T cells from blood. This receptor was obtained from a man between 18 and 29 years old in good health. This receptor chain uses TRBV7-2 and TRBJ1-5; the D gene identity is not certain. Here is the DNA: TGTGCCAGCAGCGGACGGGGTGGACGGCAGCCCCAGCATTTT. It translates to CASSGRGGRQPQHF.